This T cell receptor (beta chain) derives from a study of read filtering for tumor transcriptome and immune sequencing. This library used roughly 370 ng RNA and molecular barcoded adaptors spanning alpha/delta and beta/gamma chains. TCRdb itself ran the reads through MiXCR, one entry per CDR3 protein. Of 75,000 to 95,000 distinct CDR3 sequences listed, approximately 13% were seen once; the top ten hold just under 15%. This CDR3 has 14 residues. V was clipped by 8 bases and J by 0 bases, with 14 bases between them. Germline loops: CDR1 ENHRY, CDR2 SYGVKD. The table lists this clonotype with many counts.

This sequence was found in a donor at least 40 years old with multiple myeloma. Sequencing input: a population of CD138-negative cells sorted from bone marrow. This chain connects TRBV10-3 to TRBJ2-7; D is perhaps TRBD2 (6 bases). In nucleotides, the CDR3 is TGTGCCATCGGCGGGACGTTGGCCTCCTACGAGCAGTACTTC. It codes for CAIGGTLASYEQYF.